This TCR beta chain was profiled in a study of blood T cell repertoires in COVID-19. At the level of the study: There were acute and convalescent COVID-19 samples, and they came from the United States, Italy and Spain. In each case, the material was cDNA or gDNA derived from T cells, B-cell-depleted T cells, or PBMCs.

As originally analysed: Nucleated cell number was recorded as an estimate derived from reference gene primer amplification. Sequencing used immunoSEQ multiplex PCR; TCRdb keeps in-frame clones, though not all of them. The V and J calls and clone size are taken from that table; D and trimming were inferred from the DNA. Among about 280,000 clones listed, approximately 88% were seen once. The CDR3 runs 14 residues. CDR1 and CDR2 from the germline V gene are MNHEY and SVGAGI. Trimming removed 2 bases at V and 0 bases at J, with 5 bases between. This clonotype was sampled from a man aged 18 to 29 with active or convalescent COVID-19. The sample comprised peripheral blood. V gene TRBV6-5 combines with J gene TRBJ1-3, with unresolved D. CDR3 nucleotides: TGTGCCAGCAGTTACACAAGCTCTGGAAACACCATATATTTT. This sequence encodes CASSYTSSGNTIYF.